A single sample gave rise to the 3 T cell receptor beta chains below, sequenced in a study of blood T cells in healthy people across ages. A second roughly 6 to 12 cycle PCR used barcoded and J-beta primers. TCRdb re-called the 5' RACE reads with MiXCR, one entry per CDR3 protein. This table holds around 500,000 distinct CDR3 sequences, more than 45% found once. The material sequenced was blood. The source of these receptors is a man older than 75 in good health.

This clonotype has only a few counts. This chain uses TRBV20-1 with TRBJ2-7; a weak D match, TRBD1 (7 bases). The CDR3 spans 15 residues. V shed 3 bases and J shed 3 bases, with 18 bases lying between them. CDR1 is DFQATT and CDR2 is SNEGSKA in the germline V gene (reference sequence). The CDR3 sequence is CSAREGRAGGYEQYF. CDR3 sequence (DNA): TGCAGTGCTAGGGAGGGTCGGGCAGGGGGCTACGAGCAGTACTTC.

The rearrangement links TRBV6-6 to TRBJ2-3, with D possibly called TRBD1 or TRBD2 (5 bases each). CDR1 and CDR2 from the germline V gene are MNHNY and SVGAGI (reference sequence). This CDR3 region has 15 residues. Trimming took off 2 bases at V and 3 bases at J, with 12 bases between the two ends. CDR3 amino acids: CASSYPGAYTDTQYF. The DNA for the CDR3 is TGTGCCAGCAGTTACCCCGGGGCATATACAGATACGCAGTATTTT.

This chain connects TRBV24-1 to TRBJ2-3; a possible D gene is TRBD1 (6 bases). The CDR3 runs to 16 residues. The V end lost 3 bases, the J end lost 0 bases, and 12 bases lay between the germline ends. The V gene's germline CDR1 is KGHDR and CDR2 SFDVKD. This CDR3 reads CATSDLRTASTDTQYF. CDR3 DNA sequence: TGTGCCACCAGTGATCTCCGGACAGCAAGCACAGATACGCAGTATTTT.